This T cell receptor (beta chain) was sequenced during a study of cytomegalovirus exposure and HLA in healthy donors. This CDR3 is built from 16 residues. V lost 7 bases and J lost 4; bases outside the gene matches: 11. Per germline, CDR1 SNHLY and CDR2 FYNNEI. The study's findings and limits: According to reports, the classifier identified cytomegalovirus status with high specificity and sensitivity. The authors confirmed in vitro that a few CMV-associated chains were specific for CMV antigens. The study listed some 160 cytomegalovirus-associated TCR beta chains.

Worth noting for this clone: Its antigen is unknown.

Measured with immunoSEQ multiplex PCR; TCRdb has only the in-frame clones, and not every one. This sample has more than 60,000 clones, with 95% to 97% found just once. The chain carries TRBV2 and TRBJ2-2; TRBD2 matches at 8 bases. Sequencing was carried out using PBMCs. The TCR comes from a woman between 18 and 29 years old in good health and CMV-seropositive. The CDR3 spells CASTASGRSSTGELFF. DNA for the CDR3: TGTGCCAGCACTGCCAGCGGGAGAAGTAGCACCGGGGAGCTGTTTTTT.